This section outlines one TCR beta chain sequence together with its context. The target antigen is unknown. The germline V gene encodes CDR1 MNHNS and CDR2 SASEGT. V was trimmed by 10 bases and J by 2 bases, leaving 14 bases between them. There are 14 residues in the CDR3. This specimen comes from a study of identical twins. General study findings and limits: Out-of-frame alpha sequences that twins shared showed excess low generation probability.

A universal primer site was added by template switching, and unique molecular identifiers were carried by the cDNA. TCRdb analysed the 5' RACE reads with MiXCR anew, one entry per CDR3 protein. The repertoire holds about 390,000 distinct CDR3 sequences, with roughly 10% as singletons. This clonotype originated in a woman between 45 and 65 years old in good health. J is TRBJ2-2 and V is TRBV6-1, with a tentative D call TRBD2 (5 bases). Sequencing was carried out using naive T cells sorted from blood. The CDR3 nucleotides read TGTGCCACTCCCCGTCGGACTAACACCGGGGAGCTGTTTTTT. It specifies CATPRRTNTGELFF.